This entry describes one TCR beta chain. This entry comes from a study of blood T cell repertoires in COVID-19. Method: immunoSEQ multiplex PCR; TCRdb's copy keeps in-frame clones and lacks some. The sample holds about 200,000 clones, 70% to 90% seen once. This CDR3 comprises 13 residues. Germline-derived CDR1 and CDR2 are SQVTM and ANQGSEA. V lost 7 bases to trimming and J lost 3 bases, with 15 bases between them. The clonotype originates from a human donor in a cohort sampled during active COVID-19. The J gene is TRBJ1-1, the V gene TRBV29-1; weak D call: TRBD1 (5 bases). Specimen: peripheral blood. The CDR3 DNA reads TGCAGCGGACCAGGACACAATTACACTGAAGCTTTCTTT. The encoded protein is CSGPGHNYTEAFF. Supplemented by reference TRBV29-1 and TRBJ1-1, the full variable domain reads SAVISQKPSRDICQRGTSLTIQCQVDSQVTMMFWYRQQPGQSLTLIATANQGSEATYESGFVIDKFPISRPNLTFSTLTVSNMSPEDSSIYLCSGPGHNYTEAFFGQGTRLTVV.